These T cell receptor beta chains were read from a single sample in a study of blood T cell repertoires in COVID-19. Method: immunoSEQ multiplex PCR; TCRdb's copy keeps in-frame clones and lacks some. The data hold about 330,000 clones, with roughly 90% observed a single time. The specimen was peripheral blood. These receptors originate from a woman in her forties or fifties with active or convalescent COVID-19. The CDR3 runs from the conserved cysteine through the conserved F or W. The D gene is left open where the match is weak. Clone sizes are given selectively: once, few, many, or a class where the clone is expanded.

>-|TRBD1|TRBV2|TRBJ1-2
TGTGCCAGCAGTCCCGGGACAGGGATAGCGGGCAATGGCTACACCTTC
CASSPGTGIAGNGYTF
>-|-|TRBV6-1|TRBJ1-1
TGTGCCAGCAGTGAACGGGGAGATCCGAATGAAGCTTTCTTT
CASSERGDPNEAFF
>-|-|TRBV3-1/TRBV3-2|TRBJ1-3
TGTGCCAGCAGCCAATCAACAGGGACTGGAAACACCATATATTTT
CASSQSTGTGNTIYF
>-|-|TRBV10-3|TRBJ2-2
TGTGCCATCAGTGGAAGACAGATCTCCGGGGAGCTGTTTTTT
CAISGRQISGELFF
>-|TRBD2|TRBV10-3|TRBJ2-2
TGTGCCATCAGTGAGCCCCCAGGTAGCGGGAGAGGAAGTGGGGAGCTGTTTTTT
CAISEPPGSGRGSGELFF
>-|TRBD2|TRBV2|TRBJ2-2
TGTGCCAGACTAAGCGGGGGGAACACCGGGGAGCTGTTTTTT
CARLSGGNTGELFF
>-|TRBD1|TRBV28|TRBJ2-7
TGTGCCAGCAGTCGGACAGGGGCGACGCACGAGCAGTACTTC
CASSRTGATHEQYF
>-|TRBD1|TRBV2|TRBJ1-5
TGTGCCAGCAGTGAGGTAGGGGGCTACCAGCCCCAGCATTTT
CASSEVGGYQPQHF
>once|-|TRBV9|TRBJ1-4
TGTGCCAGCAGCGTAGGAAACAGAAATGAAAAACTGTTTTTT
CASSVGNRNEKLFF
>-|TRBD2|TRBV2|TRBJ2-2
TGTGCCAGCAGGCCGAGTCGAGGGACTACCACCGCCGGGGAGCTGTTTTTT
CASRPSRGTTTAGELFF
>-|-|TRBV28|TRBJ2-7
TGTGCCAGCAGTCCCCCCGGTGGGCCCCACGAGCAGTACTTC
CASSPPGGPHEQYF
>few|TRBD2|TRBV4-3|TRBJ2-1
TGCGCCAGCAGCCGAGGCCTTGGTACTAGCGGGGACAATGAGCAGTTCTTC
CASSRGLGTSGDNEQFF
>-|TRBD1|TRBV18|TRBJ2-1
TGTGCCAGCTCACCCGGGACAGGCATTAACAATGAGCAGTTCTTC
CASSPGTGINNEQFF
>-|TRBD1|TRBV30|TRBJ1-2
TGTGCCTGGAGTAGCCTCCGAGGGACAGGGTTATATGGCTACACCTTC
CAWSSLRGTGLYGYTF
>-|-|TRBV3-1/TRBV3-2|TRBJ1-1
TGTGCCAGCAGACAGAGGGCGGACACTGAAGCTTTCTTT
CASRQRADTEAFF
>-|-|TRBV2|TRBJ2-2
TGTGCCAGTAGCCCACCCATAGGGGCCTTATCGACGAACACCGGGGAGCTGTTTTTT
CASSPPIGALSTNTGELFF
>-|-|TRBV29-1|TRBJ2-1
TGCAGCGGGACAGTTTCCTACAATGAGCAGTTCTTC
CSGTVSYNEQFF
>-|TRBD2|TRBV30|TRBJ2-7
TGTGCCTACACCTCTAGCGGCTACGAGCAGTACTTC
CAYTSSGYEQYF
>many|TRBD1|TRBV28|TRBJ1-4
TGTGCCAGCAGTCTCCAGACAGGGAGTGACGAAAAACTGTTTTTT
CASSLQTGSDEKLFF
>-|TRBD1|TRBV4-2|TRBJ1-1
TGTGCCAGCAGCCAAGAAACTCTACAGGGGAAGGGCACTGAAGCTTTCTTT
CASSQETLQGKGTEAFF
>-|-|TRBV13|TRBJ1-1
TGTGCCAGCAGCTCGATTCCGGGGACTGAAGCTTTCTTT
CASSSIPGTEAFF
>-|-|TRBV10-3|TRBJ1-2
TGTGCCATCAGGAGGTTAGGGGCGAGATATGGCTACACCTTC
CAIRRLGARYGYTF
>-|TRBD1|TRBV28|TRBJ2-2
TGTGCCAGCAGTTCCGCTCCGGGACAGGACAACACCGGGGAGCTGTTTTTT
CASSSAPGQDNTGELFF
>-|-|TRBV28|TRBJ2-7
TGTGCCAGCAGTTTGGCAGGGGTCTACGAGCAGTACTTC
CASSLAGVYEQYF
>once|-|TRBV5-8|TRBJ1-4
TGTGCCAGCAGCTTGCTCAGGGGAACGGATTCAACTAATGAAAAACTGTTTTTT
CASSLLRGTDSTNEKLFF
>-|TRBD2|TRBV11-2|TRBJ2-1
TGTGCCAGCAGTGGACTAGCGGGGGGGAATGAGCAGTTCTTC
CASSGLAGGNEQFF
>-|TRBD2|TRBV29-1|TRBJ2-1
TGCAGCGTTGAAGGGTTGAAGTTCCCGGGACTAGCGGGAGACAATGAGCAGTTCTTC
CSVEGLKFPGLAGDNEQFF
>-|TRBD1|TRBV3-1/TRBV3-2|TRBJ1-1
TGTGCCAGCAGCCAAGAGCCGGGACAGGGCACTGAAGCTTTCTTT
CASSQEPGQGTEAFF
>-|TRBD1|TRBV2|TRBJ2-3
TGTGCCAGCAGTGGGTCCCACAGGGGAGATACGCAGTATTTT
CASSGSHRGDTQYF
>-|TRBD2|TRBV19|TRBJ2-5
TGTGCCAGTAGTCGGACTAGCGGGGGGCCCCGGACCCAGTACTTC
CASSRTSGGPRTQYF
>-|TRBD1|TRBV7-9|TRBJ2-2
TGTGCCAGCAGCCCCGAAACAGGGGGCAGGAACACCGGGGAGCTGTTTTTT
CASSPETGGRNTGELFF
>-|TRBD1|TRBV10-3|TRBJ1-1
TGTGCCATCACGGGACAGACGAACACTGAAGCTTTCTTT
CAITGQTNTEAFF
>-|TRBD1|TRBV6-5|TRBJ2-5
TGTGCCAGCAGTTACTTGGGACAGCTATACCAAGAGACCCAGTACTTC
CASSYLGQLYQETQYF
>-|TRBD1|TRBV11-2|TRBJ1-2
TGTGCCAGCAGCTTATTACGGACAGGTGGCGGCTACACCTTC
CASSLLRTGGGYTF
>-|-|TRBV6-1|TRBJ1-1
TGTGCCAGCAGTGAACTCGGGGGGATGAACACTGAAGCTTTCTTT
CASSELGGMNTEAFF
>-|TRBD2|TRBV5-4|TRBJ2-3
TGTGCCAGCAGCTCTTTACTAGCGGGTGGGGGAGATACGCAGTATTTT
CASSSLLAGGGDTQYF
>few|TRBD1|TRBV27|TRBJ1-5
TGTGCCAGCAGTTCTCCGGACAGGGGAAGCAATCAGCCCCAGCATTTT
CASSSPDRGSNQPQHF
>-|TRBD1|TRBV4-3|TRBJ1-2
TGCGCCAGCAGCGCCGACAGGGGCTATGGCTACACCTTC
CASSADRGYGYTF
>-|TRBD1|TRBV19|TRBJ1-1
TGTGCCAGTAGTACATGGACAGGTGAAGCTTTCTTT
CASSTWTGEAFF
>-|-|TRBV18|TRBJ1-1
TGTGCCAGCTCACCGAGGCCCCAGAACACTGAAGCTTTCTTT
CASSPRPQNTEAFF
>-|-|TRBV7-3|TRBJ1-2
TGTGCCAGCAGCTTAATCGGGGGATATGGCTACACCTTC
CASSLIGGYGYTF
>-|-|TRBV29-1|TRBJ1-2
TGCAGCGTTGAATGGCGGGACGGAGAATACTATGGCTACACCTTC
CSVEWRDGEYYGYTF